A selection of T cell receptor beta chains follows, all from one sample in a study of CXCR3-negative and CXCR3-positive naive CD8 T cells. Reprocessing the 5' RACE reads, TCRdb reports a single entry for every CDR3 protein and omits DNA. The table counts under 90,000 distinct CDR3 sequences; about 0.62% lies in the top ten. Sample: naive CXCR3+ CD8+ T cells from blood. Receptors originate from a human donor in good health. Some clones in this sample may be carry-over from other donors' samples. CDR3s include the opening cysteine and the closing phenylalanine or tryptophan. The order of the fields is J gene, V gene, CDR3 protein.

TRBJ2-5 | TRBV12-3/TRBV12-4 | CASSLAGGRETQYF
TRBJ1-2 | TRBV7-6 | CASSSRQGADYGYTF
TRBJ2-3 | TRBV20-1 | CSARGERQGTDTQYF
TRBJ1-1 | TRBV2 | CASSDASALDQAFF
TRBJ1-1 | TRBV9 | CASSPQFQDPTEAFF
TRBJ2-7 | TRBV7-6 | CASSRSTSGGVYEQYF
TRBJ2-5 | TRBV18 | CASSPRHTGGTETQYF
TRBJ2-1 | TRBV29-1 | CSVEGLAGGYTWDEQFF
TRBJ2-2 | TRBV23-1 | CASSQSAQSTGELFF
TRBJ2-7 | TRBV29-1 | CSVLRGTGGPYEQYF
TRBJ2-7 | TRBV18 | CASSPQDGGSSYEQYF
TRBJ1-3 | TRBV28 | CASSPEDGSGNTIYF
TRBJ2-5 | TRBV5-5 | CASSLGRLTGQETQYF
TRBJ2-3 | TRBV5-1 | CASSLERGRGPPDTQYF
TRBJ2-4 | TRBV2 | CASKDRVAKNIQYF
TRBJ1-1 | TRBV28 | CASSLTDKSTEAFF
TRBJ1-5 | TRBV28 | CASRDPGQGANQPQHF
TRBJ1-1 | TRBV11-3 | CASSLEIIGRKNTEAFF
TRBJ2-7 | TRBV28 | CASSLSSYEQYF
TRBJ1-1 | TRBV6-1 | CASRDKNTEAFF
TRBJ2-3 | TRBV7-2 | CASSLLTTDTQYF
TRBJ2-1 | TRBV7-3 | CASSPRSGAGNEQFF
TRBJ1-1 | TRBV28 | CASRSGRGRRMNTEAFF
TRBJ2-3 | TRBV6-4 | CASSDPGQDTDTQYF
TRBJ2-7 | TRBV4-3 | CASSEGTSGSYEQYF
TRBJ1-4 | TRBV7-9 | CASSPGFTTNEKLFF
TRBJ2-3 | TRBV12-3/TRBV12-4 | CASSLGGTSGHVADTQYF
TRBJ2-1 | TRBV7-2 | CASKGQGWHEQFF
TRBJ2-1 | TRBV24-1 | CATSDRGTVGFF
TRBJ1-5 | TRBV28 | CASTVLEVQPQHF
TRBJ2-5 | TRBV29-1 | CSDGGGLTQETQYF
TRBJ1-6 | TRBV10-2 | CASSEAAGGNSPLHF
TRBJ2-7 | TRBV4-1 | CASSPYIVGSYEQYF